Listed below are T cell receptor beta chains from one sample, sequenced in a study of identical twins. From the 5' RACE reads, TCRdb called clonotypes with MiXCR, one entry per CDR3 protein. The sample shows about 260,000 distinct CDR3 sequences, roughly 7% of them seen only once. A further study also used this sample, focusing on yellow fever vaccine responses in identical twins.

The sample was memory (CD45RO+) T cells sorted from blood. Every receptor here comes from a woman aged 18-29 years in good health. The CDR3 runs from the conserved cysteine through the conserved F or W.

j_gene: TRBJ2-3; v_gene: TRBV11-2; CDR3aa: CASSSRLAGEVDTQYF
j_gene: TRBJ2-5; v_gene: TRBV5-1; CDR3aa: CASSLGGGAVQETQYF
j_gene: TRBJ2-7; v_gene: TRBV2; CDR3aa: CASSSNLRDSNMGQYF
j_gene: TRBJ1-3; v_gene: TRBV11-2; CDR3aa: CASSLVRGSTSGNTIYF
j_gene: TRBJ2-2; v_gene: TRBV12-3/TRBV12-4; CDR3aa: CASSFLAGAIGELFF
j_gene: TRBJ2-1; v_gene: TRBV5-1; CDR3aa: CASTLQGASPYNEQFF
j_gene: TRBJ2-7; v_gene: TRBV10-2; CDR3aa: CASRDARGQANGEQYF
j_gene: TRBJ2-2; v_gene: TRBV7-9; CDR3aa: CASSPGELFF
j_gene: TRBJ1-1; v_gene: TRBV27; CDR3aa: CASSPKGLWMNTEAFF
j_gene: TRBJ2-3; v_gene: TRBV20-1; CDR3aa: CSATSSGTDTQYF
j_gene: TRBJ2-3; v_gene: TRBV20-1; CDR3aa: CSARGPGLAGGSPDTQYF
j_gene: TRBJ2-3; v_gene: TRBV18; CDR3aa: CASSPDRVTDTQYF
j_gene: TRBJ1-6; v_gene: TRBV27; CDR3aa: CASSLQRPGVNSPLHF
j_gene: TRBJ2-3; v_gene: TRBV5-1; CDR3aa: CASSLVGTSTDTQYF
j_gene: TRBJ2-1; v_gene: TRBV9; CDR3aa: CASSVTGLNNEQFF
j_gene: TRBJ2-5; v_gene: TRBV10-2; CDR3aa: CASARLVRDKKETQYF
j_gene: TRBJ1-5; v_gene: TRBV10-2; CDR3aa: CASSESVQPQHF
j_gene: TRBJ2-7; v_gene: TRBV3-1; CDR3aa: CASSKTGSEQYF
j_gene: TRBJ1-1; v_gene: TRBV12-3/TRBV12-4; CDR3aa: CASGTPGTQNTEAFF
j_gene: TRBJ1-5; v_gene: TRBV18; CDR3aa: CASSPAKGAVNQPQHF
j_gene: TRBJ2-7; v_gene: TRBV7-9; CDR3aa: CASSPGGQGAHEQYF
j_gene: TRBJ2-1; v_gene: TRBV2; CDR3aa: CASPDSLTYNEQFF
j_gene: TRBJ1-2; v_gene: TRBV7-2; CDR3aa: CASSLPGLLYGYTF
j_gene: TRBJ1-1; v_gene: TRBV19; CDR3aa: CASSIVPGQVEAFF
j_gene: TRBJ2-5; v_gene: TRBV12-3/TRBV12-4; CDR3aa: CASSPNKRQETQYF
j_gene: TRBJ1-5; v_gene: TRBV7-8; CDR3aa: CASSLEARVLDQPQHF
j_gene: TRBJ2-7; v_gene: TRBV7-6; CDR3aa: CASSLRREAVQYF
j_gene: TRBJ1-2; v_gene: TRBV5-1; CDR3aa: CASSLEGQNYGYTF
j_gene: TRBJ2-1; v_gene: TRBV20-1; CDR3aa: CSARVSGTSLPMEQFF
j_gene: TRBJ2-3; v_gene: TRBV12-3/TRBV12-4; CDR3aa: CASSFFANLAGTDTQYF
j_gene: TRBJ2-2; v_gene: TRBV6-1; CDR3aa: CASNPPGQGSTGELFF
j_gene: TRBJ1-2; v_gene: TRBV5-6; CDR3aa: CASSLFQNWDGYTF
j_gene: TRBJ1-4; v_gene: TRBV6-5; CDR3aa: CASSYSRGVREKLFF
j_gene: TRBJ1-2; v_gene: TRBV6-1; CDR3aa: CASSDQPGTGSYGYTF
j_gene: TRBJ2-2; v_gene: TRBV20-1; CDR3aa: CSATPAGIRNTGELFF
j_gene: TRBJ1-1; v_gene: TRBV12-3/TRBV12-4; CDR3aa: CASSLGGKTEAFF
j_gene: TRBJ1-1; v_gene: TRBV12-3/TRBV12-4; CDR3aa: CASRPERNTEAFF
j_gene: TRBJ1-2; v_gene: TRBV4-1; CDR3aa: CASSPTQGRTGFGYTF
j_gene: TRBJ2-3; v_gene: TRBV6-4; CDR3aa: CASSFLSGGGADTQYF
j_gene: TRBJ2-6; v_gene: TRBV10-3; CDR3aa: CAIRQLGSSSGANVLTF
j_gene: TRBJ2-2; v_gene: TRBV14; CDR3aa: CASSQWRKGDTGELFF
j_gene: TRBJ1-6; v_gene: TRBV12-3/TRBV12-4; CDR3aa: CASSLAGELNSPLHF